This TCR beta chain originates from a study of blood T cell repertoires in COVID-19. Each recovered donor of Cohort 3 presented with two negative PCRs, clearance, or symptom resolution. The method was immunoSEQ multiplex PCR; TCRdb's version includes in-frame clones alone and lacks a portion of them. Of about 220,000 clones in the sample, over 75% were seen once. Trimming stripped 5 bases from V and 4 bases from J, with 14 bases between. The CDR3 spans 14 residues. Germline-derived CDR1 and CDR2 are SEHNR and FQNEAQ (reference sequence). Source material: PBMCs or T cells enriched from blood (not recorded which). The chain couples TRBV7-9 to TRBJ1-1; D possibly corresponds to TRBD1 (6 bases). This receptor was taken from a woman aged 55-70 years who had recovered from COVID-19. In DNA form, the CDR3 reads TGTGCCAGCAGCCTATCCTCAGGGGTCACTGAAGCTTTCTTT. Protein product: CASSLSSGVTEAFF.